Below are 28 T cell receptor beta chains sequenced from a single sample in a study of CD8 T cells in ankylosing spondylitis. Study-level points and caveats: A TCR beta motif made of about 8 highly homologous variants seemed typical of ankylosing spondylitis blood.

TCRdb reanalysed the 5' RACE reads using MiXCR and keeps one entry per CDR3 protein. The sample has about 220,000 distinct CDR3 sequences, about 6.7% seen once. For these TCRs, the target antigens are not known. The specimen was blood, either unsorted or a sorted T cell fraction (not recorded which). All receptors come from a male donor with ankylosing spondylitis.

This clonotype occurred many times. This chain links TRBV28 with TRBJ2-1, with TRBD1 matching 7 bases. The CDR3 is 14 residues long. The junction had 10 bases not matched to a gene; V was cut back by 5 bases and J by 9 bases. CDR1 is MDHEN, CDR2 SYDVKM, per germline. CDR3 bases: TGTGCCAGCAGTCCACGACAGGGCCCTAGTGAGCAGTTCTTC. Translating it yields CASSPRQGPSEQFF.

A few counts support this clonotype. The rearrangement links TRBV7-8 to TRBJ2-7; no clear D gene. V was pared by 4 bases and J by 4 bases, with 14 bases between. This CDR3 region has 14 residues. Looked up from germline, CDR1 is SGHVS and CDR2 is FQNEAQ. This chain's CDR3 is CASSSAALDYEQYF. For the CDR3, the DNA is TGTGCCAGCAGCTCCGCAGCCTTGGATTACGAGCAGTACTTC.

The sample holds many counts of this clonotype. The chain links TRBV27 to TRBJ2-4; D remains ambiguous. V lost 4 bases to trimming and J lost 3 bases, with 4 bases between them. CDR1 and CDR2 (germline): MNHEY, SMNVEV (reference sequence). The CDR3 runs 12 residues. This CDR3 reads CASSWGKNIQYF. The CDR3 DNA reads TGTGCCAGCAGTTGGGGCAAAAACATTCAGTACTTC.

The rearrangement links TRBV7-2 to TRBJ2-7; TRBD1 matches at 7 bases. The CDR3 sequence is 15 residues long. In germline, CDR1 is SGHTA, CDR2 FQGNSA. The V gene end was trimmed by 1 base and the J gene end by 4 bases; junction bases not matched to a gene: 7. CDR3 sequence reads: CASSLDGTAVYEQYF. The DNA for the CDR3 is TGTGCCAGCAGCTTAGATGGGACAGCAGTATACGAGCAGTACTTC.

This clonotype was recorded at least ten times. This sequence joins TRBV4-3 and TRBJ2-7, with 10 positions matching TRBD1. This CDR3 has 15 residues. The J segment lost 5 bases and the V segment lost 1 base, leaving 5 bases of the junction unmatched. Germline V gene sequence: CDR1 LGHNA, CDR2 YSLEER. CDR3 nucleotide sequence: TGCGCCAGCAGCCAAGGACAGGGGGCGATCGACGAGCAGTACTTC. It yields the protein CASSQGQGAIDEQYF.

The table lists this clonotype with many counts. The genes are TRBV6-1 and TRBJ2-7, with D tentatively TRBD2 (6 bases). Germline V lookup: CDR1 MNHNS, CDR2 SASEGT. The CDR3 spans 15 residues. Trimming removed 4 bases at V and 2 bases at J, with 15 bases between. CDR3 residues: CASSGAGGVTYEQYF. DNA of the CDR3: TGTGCCAGCAGTGGGGCAGGCGGGGTTACCTACGAGCAGTACTTC.

This clonotype showed up many times. This chain connects TRBV28 to TRBJ2-1, with TRBD2 matching 9 bases. J was trimmed by 5 bases and V by 5 bases; bases with no gene match: 4. The CDR3 runs 14 residues. Germline V lookup: CDR1 MDHEN, CDR2 SYDVKM. In DNA, the CDR3 is TGTGCCAGCAGTGAGGTAGCGGGAGACAATGAGCAGTTCTTC. Translation gives CASSEVAGDNEQFF.

At least ten counts were recorded for this clonotype. V gene TRBV5-1 combines with J gene TRBJ2-3; TRBD2 matches 7 bases. The junction had 8 bases not matched to a gene; V was cut back by 9 bases and J by 1 base. Germline values: CDR1 SGHRS, CDR2 YFSETQ. This CDR3 region has 14 residues. The CDR3 loop is CATSSGIGTDTQYF. The CDR3 DNA reads TGCGCCACCTCAAGCGGGATAGGCACAGATACGCAGTATTTT.

A few counts support this clonotype. V gene TRBV4-1 combines with J gene TRBJ1-1, with D possibly being TRBD1 (5 bases). CDR3 length: 16 amino acids. V shed 1 base and J shed 0 bases, with 12 bases lying between them. Per the germline V gene, CDR1 is MGHRA and CDR2 is YSYEKL. CDR3 in amino acids: CASSQGKGMLNTEAFF. The CDR3 coding sequence is TGCGCCAGCAGCCAAGGCAAGGGGATGTTGAACACTGAAGCTTTCTTT.

This clonotype has only one observation. A read error is possible here, since a much larger clone lies one base away. The chain links TRBV7-9 to TRBJ1-2; D unclear. Germline CDR1 reads SEHNR; CDR2 reads FQNEAQ (reference sequence). Trimming pared 5 bases from V and 8 bases from J, leaving 12 bases between. CDR3 size: 12 residues. This chain's CDR3 is CASSGHLRGYTF. The CDR3, as DNA: TGTGCCAGCAGCGGGCACCTCCGGGGCTACACCTTC. The whole variable domain, filled in from reference TRBV7-9 and TRBJ1-2, reads DTGVSQNPRHKITKRGQNVTFRCDPISEHNRLYWYRQTLGQGPEFLTYFQNEAQLEKSRLLSDRFSAERPKGSFSTLEIQRTEQGDSAMYLCASSGHLRGYTFGSGTRLTVV.

This clonotype has ten or more counts. The chain employs TRBV12-5 and TRBJ1-5; perhaps TRBD1 as D (5 bases). The CDR3 is 14 amino acids. Trimming removed 1 base from V and 6 bases from J, with 10 bases in between. Germline V lookup: CDR1 LGHNT, CDR2 FRNRAP. CDR3 coding DNA: TGTGCTAGTGGTTTGGAGGGGTCGCGTCAGCCCCAGCATTTT. Encoded protein: CASGLEGSRQPQHF. Full variable domain (outside the CDR3, taken from reference TRBV12-5 and TRBJ1-5): DARVTQTPRHKVTEMGQEVTMRCQPILGHNTVFWYRQTMMQGLELLAYFRNRAPLDDSGMPKDRFSAEMPDATLATLKIQPSEPRDSAVYFCASGLEGSRQPQHFGDGTRLSIL.

The sample holds a few counts of this clonotype. This chain uses TRBV11-2 with TRBJ2-1, with unresolved D. Germline values: CDR1 SGHAT, CDR2 FQNNGV. CDR3 size: 19 residues. The V end lost 1 base, the J end lost 5 bases, and 24 bases lay between the germline ends. The CDR3 sequence is CASSLVGYGSVSWDNEQFF. In DNA, the CDR3 is TGTGCCAGCAGCTTAGTAGGGTACGGGTCTGTGAGTTGGGACAATGAGCAGTTCTTC.

Many counts were recorded for this clonotype. The V call is TRBV5-6, the J call TRBJ2-7, with TRBD2 as a possible D gene (5 bases). V was trimmed by 5 bases and J by 1 base, leaving 13 bases between them. Germline V gene sequence: CDR1 SGHDT, CDR2 YYEEEE. The length of the CDR3 is 14 residues. The CDR3 sequence is CASRGGLDSYEQYF. In nucleotides, the CDR3 is TGTGCCAGCAGGGGTGGACTGGATTCCTACGAGCAGTACTTC.

This clonotype has more than one count but fewer than ten. The CDR3 loop is CSAALLRGTGANVLTF. As DNA, the CDR3 is TGCAGTGCTGCACTCCTCCGGGGAACCGGGGCCAACGTCCTGACTTTC. V usage is TRBV20-1 and J usage is TRBJ2-6; a weak D match, TRBD2 (5 bases). Germline V gene lookup returns CDR1 DFQATT and CDR2 SNEGSKA (reference sequence). Trimming stripped 5 bases from V and 4 bases from J, with 18 bases between. The CDR3 contains 16 residues.

This sequence joins TRBV4-3 and TRBJ1-1; 8 bases map to TRBD1. The CDR3 runs 15 residues. Per germline, CDR1 LGHNA and CDR2 YSLEER. V was pared by 4 bases and J by 7 bases, with 11 bases of the junction left unmatched. The DNA for the CDR3 is TGCGCCAGCAGCCGAGACAGGGGCTCCTTGAGTGAAGCTTTCTTT. The encoded protein is CASSRDRGSLSEAFF.

The chain carries TRBV9 and TRBJ2-2; TRBD2 might be the D (5 bases). The CDR3 is 12 amino acids. CDR1 is SGDLS and CDR2 is YYNGEE in the germline V gene. V gave up 6 bases and J gave up 6 bases, with 9 bases separating them. The CDR3 DNA follows: TGTGCCAGCAAGGGAGCCTCCGGGGAGCTGTTTTTT. As protein: CASKGASGELFF.

This clonotype was detected ten times or more. The gene calls are TRBV9 and TRBJ2-3; weak D call: TRBD2 (6 bases). V was cut by 2 bases and J by 4 bases, with 8 bases left in between. Looked up from germline, CDR1 is SGDLS and CDR2 is YYNGEE. This CDR3 comprises 13 residues. CDR3 protein: CASSVAGPDTQYF. The CDR3 DNA follows: TGTGCCAGCAGCGTGGCGGGGCCAGATACGCAGTATTTT.

This clonotype occurred many times. The gene calls are TRBV7-8 and TRBJ2-1; D unclear. V dropped 4 bases and J dropped 8 bases, with 6 bases sitting between them. Germline V gene lookup returns CDR1 SGHVS and CDR2 FQNEAQ. There are 11 residues in the CDR3. CDR3 DNA: TGTGCCAGCAGCTCTGCTCATGAGCAGTTCTTC. It translates to CASSSAHEQFF.

The sample holds many counts of this clonotype. The chain combines TRBV5-1 with TRBJ1-1; D is undetermined. The ends were cut back, 2 bases at V and 4 bases at J, with 9 bases in the middle. CDR3 length: 13 amino acids. The germline V gene has CDR1 SGHRS and CDR2 YFSETQ. CDR3 in DNA: TGCGCCAGCAGCTTATCTAGGACCACTGAAGCTTTCTTT. Its translation is CASSLSRTTEAFF. Combining the CDR3 with reference TRBV5-1 and TRBJ1-1 gives the whole variable domain KAGVTQTPRYLIKTRGQQVTLSCSPISGHRSVSWYQQTPGQGLQFLFEYFSETQRNKGNFPGRFSGRQFSNSRSEMNVSTLELGDSALYLCASSLSRTTEAFFGQGTRLTVV.

This clonotype was observed many times. The chain joins TRBV5-1 to TRBJ2-1; no reliable D call. V dropped 0 bases and J dropped 3 bases, with 13 bases sitting between them. Per germline, CDR1 SGHRS and CDR2 YFSETQ. The CDR3 runs 16 residues. The CDR3: CASSLDRARNYNEQFF. The CDR3 DNA reads as TGCGCCAGCAGCTTGGATAGGGCGCGGAACTACAATGAGCAGTTCTTC.

The chain employs TRBV7-3 and TRBJ2-7; TRBD1 might be the D (5 bases). The CDR3 runs to 15 residues. Trimming stripped 2 bases from V and 4 bases from J, with 15 bases between. Germline loops: CDR1 SGHTA, CDR2 FQGTGA. CDR3 residues: CASSLGAGWRYEQYF. The CDR3 region has the DNA TGTGCCAGCAGCTTAGGGGCAGGGTGGAGATACGAGCAGTACTTC.

This clonotype came up many times. The chain joins TRBV7-8 to TRBJ2-3; TRBD2 might be the D (6 bases). Germline CDR1 reads SGHVS; CDR2 reads FQNEAQ. The CDR3 spans 17 residues. V lost 5 bases, J lost 0 bases, and 18 bases lay in between. This CDR3 reads CASSAKWGVQSTDTQYF. CDR3 bases: TGTGCCAGCAGCGCAAAATGGGGGGTTCAAAGCACAGATACGCAGTATTTT.

Many counts were recorded for this clonotype. This rearrangement joins TRBV15 to TRBJ2-1; D perhaps matches TRBD1 (5 bases). V was pared by 1 base and J by 8 bases, with 12 bases between. There are 14 residues in the CDR3. Germline CDR1 reads LNHNV; CDR2 reads YYDKDF (reference sequence). The CDR3 DNA reads as TGTGCCACCAGCAGAGCCCCAGGGATCGATGAGCAGTTCTTC. Translated: CATSRAPGIDEQFF.

Concerning this clonotype: This may stem from a read error, because a much larger clone lies one nucleotide away. The chain combines TRBV4-1 with TRBJ1-2; 8 bases match TRBD1. Germline CDR1 reads MGHRA; CDR2 reads YSYEKL. The J segment lost 6 bases and the V segment lost 5 bases, leaving 8 bases of the junction unmatched. CDR3 length: 14 amino acids. CDR3 sequence: CASSYGPGGDGYTF. The CDR3 DNA reads as TGCGCCAGCAGCTATGGCCCAGGGGGCGATGGCTACACCTTC.

Only a few counts were recorded for this clonotype. V and J are TRBV5-1 and TRBJ2-7; tentative D call: TRBD1 (5 bases). Germline CDR1 is SGHRS and CDR2 is YFSETQ. The CDR3 sequence is 17 residues long. V was clipped by 0 bases and J by 3 bases, with 19 bases between them. This chain's CDR3 is CASSLAQGHSSFYEQYF. CDR3 nucleotide sequence: TGCGCCAGCAGCTTGGCCCAGGGCCATAGCTCGTTCTACGAGCAGTACTTC.

This clonotype was seen at least ten times. The genes are TRBV5-1 and TRBJ2-7, with 7 positions matching TRBD2. With 6 bases clipped from V and 0 bases from J, the junction kept 6 bases outside the gene matches. The CDR3 runs 14 residues. CDR1 and CDR2 (germline): SGHRS, YFSETQ. The CDR3 DNA is TGCGCCAGCACCTCTAGCGGTCGCTCCTACGAGCAGTACTTC. Its translation is CASTSSGRSYEQYF.

This clonotype was detected only a few times. V usage is TRBV6-2 or TRBV6-3 and J usage is TRBJ2-2; D may be TRBD1 (6 bases). In germline, CDR1 is MNHEY, CDR2 SVGEGT. This CDR3 spans 17 amino acids. Trimming left V 0 bases short and J 3 bases short, with 14 bases between. CDR3 nucleotides: TGTGCCAGCAGTTACTCGGGGGAAGAGGGGGACACCGGGGAGCTGTTTTTT. Amino acids: CASSYSGEEGDTGELFF.

The chain carries TRBV5-5 and TRBJ2-3; TRBD1 matches 7 bases. J was trimmed by 3 bases and V by 2 bases; bases with no gene match: 9. The CDR3 sequence is 16 residues long. Germline V CDR1 and CDR2: SGHKS, YYEKEE (reference sequence). The CDR3 sequence is CASSFRDRELTDTQYF. The CDR3 DNA sequence: TGTGCCAGCAGCTTCCGGGACAGAGAGCTTACAGATACGCAGTATTTT.